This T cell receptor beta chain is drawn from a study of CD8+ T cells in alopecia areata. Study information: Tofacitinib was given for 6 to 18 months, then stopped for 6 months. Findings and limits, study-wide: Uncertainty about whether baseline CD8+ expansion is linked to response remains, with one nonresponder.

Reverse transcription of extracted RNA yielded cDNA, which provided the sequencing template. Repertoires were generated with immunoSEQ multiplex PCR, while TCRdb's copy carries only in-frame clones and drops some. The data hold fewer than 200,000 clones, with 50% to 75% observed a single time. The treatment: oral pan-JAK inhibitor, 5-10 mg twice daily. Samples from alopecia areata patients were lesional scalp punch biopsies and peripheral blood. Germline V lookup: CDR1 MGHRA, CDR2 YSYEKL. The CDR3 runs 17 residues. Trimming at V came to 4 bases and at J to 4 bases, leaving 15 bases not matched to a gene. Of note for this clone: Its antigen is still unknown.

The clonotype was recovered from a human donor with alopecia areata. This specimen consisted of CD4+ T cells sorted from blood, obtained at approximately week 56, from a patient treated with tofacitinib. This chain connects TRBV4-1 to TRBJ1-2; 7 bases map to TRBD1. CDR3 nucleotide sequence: TGCGCCAGCAGCCCCGGGGACAGACGATATAACTCCTATGGCTACACCTTC. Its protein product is CASSPGDRRYNSYGYTF.